This T cell receptor (beta chain) was recorded in a study of T cells in Graves' hyperthyroidism and ophthalmopathy. This clonotype was picked up a small number of times. J gave up 3 bases and V 4 bases, and 10 bases lay outside the gene matches. Germline V gene lookup returns CDR1 SGHNT and CDR2 YYREEE (reference sequence). The CDR3 spans 16 residues. Researchers took RNA transcripts and amplified the TCR beta CDR3 regions from them. Primed by the HTBI set, a first-round RT-PCR was run on the TCR CDR3. TCRdb called the multiplex PCR reads again in MiXCR, with one record for every CDR3 protein. Of approximately 870,000 distinct CDR3 sequences listed, 38% are singletons.

Input material: blood. The chain couples TRBV5-4 to TRBJ1-1; 9 nucleotides agree with TRBD1. The sequence was obtained from a man between 18 and 29 years old with Graves' hyperthyroidism. This CDR3 reads CASSAQTGTGYTEAFF. CDR3 in DNA: TGTGCCAGCAGCGCCCAAACAGGGACAGGGTACACTGAAGCTTTCTTT.